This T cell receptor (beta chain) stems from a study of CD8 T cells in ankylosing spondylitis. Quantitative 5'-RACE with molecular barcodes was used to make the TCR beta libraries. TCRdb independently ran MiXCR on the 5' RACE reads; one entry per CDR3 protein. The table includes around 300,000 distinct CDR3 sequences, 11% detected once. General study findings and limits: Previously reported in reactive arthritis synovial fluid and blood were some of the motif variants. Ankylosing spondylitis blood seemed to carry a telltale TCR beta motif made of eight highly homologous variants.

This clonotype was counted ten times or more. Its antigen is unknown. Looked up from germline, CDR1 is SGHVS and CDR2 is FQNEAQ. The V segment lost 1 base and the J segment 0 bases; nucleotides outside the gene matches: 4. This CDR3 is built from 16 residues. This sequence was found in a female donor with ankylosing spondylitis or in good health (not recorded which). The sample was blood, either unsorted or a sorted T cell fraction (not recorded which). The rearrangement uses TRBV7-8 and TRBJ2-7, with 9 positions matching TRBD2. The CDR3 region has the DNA TGTGCCAGCAGCTTAGTGGGTAGCGGGAGCTCCTACGAGCAGTACTTC. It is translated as CASSLVGSGSSYEQYF.